The following is a T cell receptor beta chain sequence with its context. It lacks a known antigen. Base qualities are not provided; no much larger clone lies one nucleotide away. The V and J ends are trimmed by 10 bases and 2 bases, leaving 24 bases between them. Spanning cysteine to phenylalanine, the CDR3 consists of 17 amino acids. The only DNA kept is the CDR3, 51 bases in frame from the first base. The germline V gene supplies CDR1 SGHTA and CDR2 FQGNSA. This entry comes from a study of T cell repertoires in cytomegalovirus infection (dated by TCRdb to the late 2010s). Study-wide context: The HLA type of each donor mattered for the analysis, because public TCR beta signatures pointed to carriage of CMV infection along with the matching HLA type.

General findings and caveats noted by the study authors: The ex vivo response was dominated by HLA-C-restricted CMV-specific TCR beta clonotypes, which also provided the single most frequent clonotype in two of eight donors. Cumulative frequency of public TCR beta family members discriminated carriers of CMV infection plus the relevant HLA type in this cohort and an independent 352-donor cohort.

Instrument on record: Illumina HiSeq 1500. TCRdb ran its own pipeline on the public reads, namely fastp trimming at Q25 and MiXCR clone calling, and kept in-frame beta chains. Each record represents a unique CDR3 protein, reported with the most common genes and DNA among its rows. Within this sample are more than 45,000 distinct CDR3 sequences, with 25% to 40% of them counted one time only. 60% to 80% of the sample goes to the ten largest clones. The specimen was PBMCs, sequenced either directly or after in vitro stimulation (not recorded which). The chain couples TRBV7-2 to TRBJ2-1; the D gene cannot be resolved beyond TRBD1 or TRBD2, each matching 6 bases. This TCR was sampled from a human donor in good health (CMV status not recorded). Some clones in this sample may be carry-over from other donors' samples. The DNA reads TGTGCCATGGGGGGCACCAACCCACAAAACACCTACAATGAGCAGTTCTTC. This yields the protein CAMGGTNPQNTYNEQFF.